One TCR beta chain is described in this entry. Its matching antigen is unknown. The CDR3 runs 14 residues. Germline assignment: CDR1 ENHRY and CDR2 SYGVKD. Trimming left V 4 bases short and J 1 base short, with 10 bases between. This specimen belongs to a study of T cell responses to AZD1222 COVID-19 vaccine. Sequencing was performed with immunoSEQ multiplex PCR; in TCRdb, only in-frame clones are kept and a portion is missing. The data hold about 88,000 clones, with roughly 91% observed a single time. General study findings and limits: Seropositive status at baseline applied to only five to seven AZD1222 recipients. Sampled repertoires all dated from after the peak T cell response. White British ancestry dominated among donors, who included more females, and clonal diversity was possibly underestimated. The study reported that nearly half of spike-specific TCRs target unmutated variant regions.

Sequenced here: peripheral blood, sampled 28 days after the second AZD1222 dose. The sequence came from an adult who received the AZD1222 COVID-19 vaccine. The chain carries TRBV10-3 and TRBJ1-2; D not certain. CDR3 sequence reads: CAISADTFNYGYTF. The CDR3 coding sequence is TGTGCCATCAGTGCCGACACTTTTAACTATGGCTACACCTTC.